The entry below gives a single T cell receptor beta chain sequence along with its context. The assay was immunoSEQ multiplex PCR, and TCRdb's table has in-frame clones only and misses some. The table has about 2,500,000 clones, more than 80% seen once. The CDR3 spans 18 residues. Unmatched junction bases numbered 14, after V lost 2 bases and J lost 7 bases. CDR1 MDHEN and CDR2 SYDVKM come from the germline V gene. This specimen comes from a study of shared clonotypes between healthy human individuals. The rearrangement uses TRBV28 and TRBJ1-5, with 10 bases fitting TRBD1. The clonotype was recovered from a young man in good health. Material for sequencing was naive CD4+ T cells sorted from blood. As for subset: CD45RA+ positively selected. For the CDR3, the DNA is TGTGCCAGCAGTTTAAGGGGGACAGGGGTTGCTCCGCGACAGCCCCAGCATTTT. Translating gives CASSLRGTGVAPRQPQHF. Filled out from reference TRBV28 and TRBJ1-5, the complete variable domain reads DVKVTQSSRYLVKRTGEKVFLECVQDMDHENMFWYRQDPGLGLRLIYFSYDVKMKEKGDIPEGYSVSREKKERFSLILESASTNQTSMYLCASSLRGTGVAPRQPQHFGDGTRLSIL.